Below are 4 T cell receptor beta chains sequenced from a single sample in a study of cytomegalovirus exposure and HLA in healthy donors. Using immunoSEQ multiplex PCR, the repertoire was profiled, and TCRdb retains in-frame clones only, with some absent. The table has about 110,000 clones, 85% to 90% seen once. Sequencing was performed on PBMCs. Receptor source: a woman aged 18-30 years in good health and CMV-seronegative.

This rearrangement joins TRBV25-1 to TRBJ1-2, with D perhaps matching TRBD1 (6 bases). CDR3 length: 14 amino acids. V lost 5 bases and J 4 bases, leaving 14 bases between the germline ends. Germline lookup yields CDR1 MGHDK and CDR2 SYGVNS. Written as DNA, the CDR3 is TGTGCCAGCAGTTGGGGAGGGGGTCTCTATGGCTACACCTTC. It encodes CASSWGGGLYGYTF.

This clone was seen once. The V and J genes are TRBV10-3 and TRBJ1-1; D is unclear. Trimming stripped 3 bases from V and 4 bases from J, with 9 bases between. Germline assignment: CDR1 ENHRY and CDR2 SYGVKD. The CDR3 runs 13 residues. As DNA, the CDR3 is TGTGCCATCAGTGAAACGGAGGGCACTGAAGCTTTCTTT. It codes for CAISETEGTEAFF.

V and J are TRBV27 and TRBJ2-7; 9 bases agree with TRBD1. After removal of 7 bases from V and 0 bases from J, the junction contained 10 bases not matched to a gene. This CDR3 contains 16 residues. CDR1 is MNHEY and CDR2 is SMNVEV in the germline V gene (reference sequence). The DNA for the CDR3 is TGTGCCAGCACTCTGACAGGGGGGATGAGCTCCTACGAGCAGTACTTC. It specifies CASTLTGGMSSYEQYF.

This rearrangement joins TRBV27 to TRBJ2-1, with TRBD1 as a possible D gene (5 bases). Germline assignment: CDR1 MNHEY and CDR2 SMNVEV (reference sequence). CDR3 length: 13 residues. V was cut by 5 bases and J by 4 bases, with 9 bases left in between. The DNA for the CDR3 is TGTGCCAGCAGTGATGACAGTTACAATGAGCAGTTCTTC. It translates to CASSDDSYNEQFF.